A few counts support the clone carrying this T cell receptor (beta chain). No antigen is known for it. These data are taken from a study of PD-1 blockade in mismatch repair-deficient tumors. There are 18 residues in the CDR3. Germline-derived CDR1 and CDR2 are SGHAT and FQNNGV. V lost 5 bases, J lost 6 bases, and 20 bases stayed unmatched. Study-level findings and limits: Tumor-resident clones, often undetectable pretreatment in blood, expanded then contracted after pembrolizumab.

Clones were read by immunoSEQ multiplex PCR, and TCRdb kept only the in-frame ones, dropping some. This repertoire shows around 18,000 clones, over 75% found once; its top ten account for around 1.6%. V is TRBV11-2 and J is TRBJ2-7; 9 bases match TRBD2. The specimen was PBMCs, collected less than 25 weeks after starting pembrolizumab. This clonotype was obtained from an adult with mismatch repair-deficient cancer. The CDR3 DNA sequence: TGTGCCAGCAGCCTAACCTCATTTGCGGGAGGGCCAAACCCCGAGCAGTACTTC. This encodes CASSLTSFAGGPNPEQYF.